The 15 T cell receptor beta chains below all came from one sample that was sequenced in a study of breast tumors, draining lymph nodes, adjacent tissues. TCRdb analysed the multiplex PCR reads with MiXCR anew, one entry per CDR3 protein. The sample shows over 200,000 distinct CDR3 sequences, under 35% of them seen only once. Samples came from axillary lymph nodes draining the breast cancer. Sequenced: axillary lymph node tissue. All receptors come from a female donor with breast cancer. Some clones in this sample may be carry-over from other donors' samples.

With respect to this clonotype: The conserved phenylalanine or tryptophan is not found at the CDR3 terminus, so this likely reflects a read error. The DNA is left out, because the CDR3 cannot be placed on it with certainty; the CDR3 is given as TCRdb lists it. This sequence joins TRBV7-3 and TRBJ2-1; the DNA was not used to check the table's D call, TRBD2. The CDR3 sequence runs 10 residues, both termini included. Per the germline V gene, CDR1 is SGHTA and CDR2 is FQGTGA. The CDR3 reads CASSPTAGTT.

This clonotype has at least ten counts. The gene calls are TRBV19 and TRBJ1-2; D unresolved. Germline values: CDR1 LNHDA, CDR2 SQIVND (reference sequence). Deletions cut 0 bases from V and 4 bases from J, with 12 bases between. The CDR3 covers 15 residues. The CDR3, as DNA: TGTGCCAGTAGTATAGAAATTAATCCGGCCTATGGCTACACCTTC. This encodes CASSIEINPAYGYTF. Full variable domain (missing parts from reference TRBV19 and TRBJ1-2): DGGITQSPKYLFRKEGQNVTLSCEQNLNHDAMYWYRQDPGQGLRLIYYSQIVNDFQKGDIAEGYSVSREKKESFPLTVTSAQKNPTAFYLCASSIEINPAYGYTFGSGTRLTVV.

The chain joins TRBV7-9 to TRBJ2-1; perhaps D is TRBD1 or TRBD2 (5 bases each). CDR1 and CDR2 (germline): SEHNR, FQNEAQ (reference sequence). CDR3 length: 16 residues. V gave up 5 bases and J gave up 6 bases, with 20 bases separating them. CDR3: CASSASPGTLGNEQFF. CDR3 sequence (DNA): TGTGCCAGCAGCGCCAGCCCAGGGACCCTCGGCAATGAGCAGTTCTTC.

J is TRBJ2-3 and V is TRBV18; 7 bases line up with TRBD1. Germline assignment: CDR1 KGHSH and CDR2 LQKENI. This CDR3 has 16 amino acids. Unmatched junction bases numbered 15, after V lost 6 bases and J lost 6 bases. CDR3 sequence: CASSLTTDRRFDTQYF. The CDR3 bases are TGTGCCAGCTCTCTAACAACGGACAGGCGTTTCGATACGCAGTATTTT.

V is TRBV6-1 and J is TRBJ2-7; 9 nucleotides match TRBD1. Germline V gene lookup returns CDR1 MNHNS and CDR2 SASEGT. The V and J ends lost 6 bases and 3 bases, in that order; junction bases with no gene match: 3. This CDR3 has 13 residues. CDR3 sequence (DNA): TGTGCCAGCAGACAGGGGGCCTTCTACGAGCAGTACTTC. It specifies CASRQGAFYEQYF.

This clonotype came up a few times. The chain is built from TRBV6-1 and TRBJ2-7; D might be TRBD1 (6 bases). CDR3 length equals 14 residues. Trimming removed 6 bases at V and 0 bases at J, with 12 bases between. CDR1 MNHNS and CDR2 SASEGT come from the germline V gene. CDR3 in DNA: TGTGCCAGCAGCCCCCCGACAGGCTCCTACGAGCAGTACTTC. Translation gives CASSPPTGSYEQYF.

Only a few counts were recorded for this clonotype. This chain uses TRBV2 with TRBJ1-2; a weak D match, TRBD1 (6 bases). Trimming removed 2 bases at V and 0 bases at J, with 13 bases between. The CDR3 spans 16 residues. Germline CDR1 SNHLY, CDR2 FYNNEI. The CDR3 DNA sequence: TGTGCCAGCAGTGAAAGGGTCAGGACAGCTAACTATGGCTACACCTTC. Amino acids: CASSERVRTANYGYTF. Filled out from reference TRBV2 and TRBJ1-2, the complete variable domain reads EPEVTQTPSHQVTQMGQEVILRCVPISNHLYFYWYRQILGQKVEFLVSFYNNEISEKSEIFDDQFSVERPDGSNFTLKIRSTKLEDSAMYFCASSERVRTANYGYTFGSGTRLTVV.

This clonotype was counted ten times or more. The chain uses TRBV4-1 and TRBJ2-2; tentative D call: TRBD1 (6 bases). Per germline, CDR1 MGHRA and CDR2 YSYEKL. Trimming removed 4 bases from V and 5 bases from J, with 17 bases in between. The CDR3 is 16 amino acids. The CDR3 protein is CASSPTGPLGTGELFF. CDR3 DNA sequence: TGCGCCAGCAGCCCAACAGGGCCCCTCGGGACCGGGGAGCTGTTTTTT.

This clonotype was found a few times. The DNA for the CDR3 is TGTGCCAGCAGTTTATCGGGGGTCGGTGGCTACACCTTC. This encodes CASSLSGVGGYTF. This chain connects TRBV28 to TRBJ1-2; weak D call: TRBD1 (5 bases). The CDR3 length is 13 residues. Trimming cost V 1 base and J 7 bases, with 10 bases left between them. Germline CDR1 reads MDHEN; CDR2 reads SYDVKM.

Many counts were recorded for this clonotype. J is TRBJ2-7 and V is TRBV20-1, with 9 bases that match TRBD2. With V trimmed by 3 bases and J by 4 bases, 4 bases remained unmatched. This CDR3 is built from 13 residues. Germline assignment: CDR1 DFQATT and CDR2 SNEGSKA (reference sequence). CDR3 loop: CSASNSGSYEQYF. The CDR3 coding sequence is TGCAGTGCTAGTAATAGCGGGAGTTACGAGCAGTACTTC.

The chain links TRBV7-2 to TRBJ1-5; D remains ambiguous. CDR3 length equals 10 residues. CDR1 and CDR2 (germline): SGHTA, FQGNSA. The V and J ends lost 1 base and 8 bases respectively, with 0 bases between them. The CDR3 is CASSLEPQHF. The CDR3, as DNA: TGTGCCAGCAGCTTAGAGCCCCAGCATTTT.

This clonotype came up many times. The CDR3 sequence: CSVEEGPTYEQYF. Here the CDR3 DNA reads TGCAGCGTTGAAGAGGGCCCTACCTACGAGCAGTACTTC. The chain has TRBV29-1 and TRBJ2-7; D not resolved. The CDR3 extends over 13 amino acids. Trimming stripped 0 bases from V and 2 bases from J, with 8 bases between. The germline V gene encodes CDR1 SQVTM and CDR2 ANQGSEA.

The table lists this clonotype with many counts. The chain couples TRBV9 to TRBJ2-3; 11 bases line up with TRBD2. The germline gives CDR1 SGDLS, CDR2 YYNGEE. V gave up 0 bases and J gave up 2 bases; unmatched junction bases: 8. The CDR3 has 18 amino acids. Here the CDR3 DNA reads TGTGCCAGCAGCGTAGGTCCCGGACTAGCGGGTTTCACAGATACGCAGTATTTT. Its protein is CASSVGPGLAGFTDTQYF.

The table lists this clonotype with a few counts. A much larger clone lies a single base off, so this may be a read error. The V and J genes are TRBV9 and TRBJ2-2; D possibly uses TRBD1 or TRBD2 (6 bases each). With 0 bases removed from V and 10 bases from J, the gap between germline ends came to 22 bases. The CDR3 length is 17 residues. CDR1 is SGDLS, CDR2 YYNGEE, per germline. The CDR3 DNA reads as TGTGCCAGCAGCGTAGGAGGAGGGGACAATAGGGCCGCGGAGCTGTTTTTT. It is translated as CASSVGGGDNRAAELFF.

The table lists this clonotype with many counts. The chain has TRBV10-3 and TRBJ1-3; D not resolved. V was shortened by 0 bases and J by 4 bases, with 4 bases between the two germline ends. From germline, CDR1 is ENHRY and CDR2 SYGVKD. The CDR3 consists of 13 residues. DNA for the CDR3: TGTGCCATCAGTGAGTCTGGGGGAAACACCATATATTTT. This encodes CAISESGGNTIYF.